Listed here are 18 T cell receptor beta chains from one sample, sequenced in a study of radiotherapy plus CTLA-4 blockade in lung cancer. Clones were read by immunoSEQ multiplex PCR, and TCRdb kept only the in-frame ones, dropping some. The sample includes tens of thousands of clones, 60% to 85% of them seen just once. The input for sequencing was peripheral blood, taken from a patient treated with radiotherapy plus ipilimumab. The receptor set was obtained from a human donor with non-small cell lung cancer whose response to radiotherapy plus ipilimumab could not be evaluated.

This chain links TRBV28 with TRBJ1-1; 8 bases are a match to TRBD1. The CDR3 runs 20 residues. CDR1 and CDR2 from the germline V gene are MDHEN and SYDVKM. V shed 4 bases and J 0 bases; nucleotides not matched to a gene: 19. The CDR3 DNA is TGTGCCAGCAGTTCCTATATTCGCGGACAGGGAAACTTTATGAACACTGAAGCTTTCTTT. It encodes CASSSYIRGQGNFMNTEAFF. Based on the CDR3 plus reference TRBV28 and TRBJ1-1, the full variable domain is DVKVTQSSRYLVKRTGEKVFLECVQDMDHENMFWYRQDPGLGLRLIYFSYDVKMKEKGDIPEGYSVSREKKERFSLILESASTNQTSMYLCASSSYIRGQGNFMNTEAFFGQGTRLTVV.

The J gene is TRBJ2-1, the V gene TRBV4-1, with D perhaps TRBD2 (6 bases). Germline values: CDR1 MGHRA, CDR2 YSYEKL. The CDR3 runs 13 residues. The ends were cut back, 4 bases at V and 10 bases at J, with 14 bases in the middle. Written as DNA, the CDR3 is TGCGCCAGCAGCCGCGTTACTAGCTTAGAGCAGTTCTTC. Translated, it gives CASSRVTSLEQFF.

This rearrangement joins TRBV27 to TRBJ2-2; tentatively, D is TRBD2 (6 bases). The CDR3 contains 16 residues. CDR1 MNHEY and CDR2 SMNVEV come from the germline V gene (reference sequence). V was shortened by 6 bases and J by 2 bases, with 16 bases between the two germline ends. In DNA, the CDR3 is TGTGCCAGCAGCTATCTGGAGGGCCTCAACACCGGGGAGCTGTTTTTT. This sequence encodes CASSYLEGLNTGELFF.

The rearrangement uses TRBV27 and TRBJ1-6; 8 nucleotides line up with TRBD1. This CDR3 region has 15 residues. From germline, CDR1 is MNHEY and CDR2 SMNVEV (reference sequence). The V segment lost 4 bases and the J segment 6 bases; nucleotides outside the gene matches: 5. CDR3 loop: CASSSTGDFNSPLHF. CDR3 coding DNA: TGTGCCAGCAGTTCGACAGGGGATTTTAATTCACCCCTCCACTTT.

The chain employs TRBV6-5 and TRBJ1-2; D unresolved. The CDR3 covers 15 residues. Per germline, CDR1 MNHEY and CDR2 SVGAGI. Trimming took 0 bases from V and 3 from J, leaving 11 bases between them. The chain's CDR3 is CASSYSIQIYYGYTF. CDR3 DNA sequence: TGTGCCAGCAGTTACTCGATTCAGATCTACTATGGCTACACCTTC.

The J gene is TRBJ2-3, the V gene TRBV19; TRBD1 matches 8 bases. Unmatched junction bases numbered 4, after V lost 4 bases and J lost 1 base. Germline values: CDR1 LNHDA, CDR2 SQIVND (reference sequence). The CDR3 consists of 15 residues. CDR3 sequence (DNA): TGTGCCAGTAGTAGCGGACAGGGTGGCACAGATACGCAGTATTTT. Amino acids: CASSSGQGGTDTQYF.

The chain links TRBV2 to TRBJ2-7; the D is unclear. The CDR3 length is 12 residues. The germline V gene encodes CDR1 SNHLY and CDR2 FYNNEI. The V end lost 2 bases, the J end lost 4 bases, and 6 bases lay between the germline ends. CDR3 nucleotides: TGTGCCAGCAGTGAAACTGAATACGAGCAGTACTTC. Protein: CASSETEYEQYF.

Written as DNA, the CDR3 is TGTGCCAGCAGCCCGGGACTAGCGGGGTACAATGAGCAGTTCTTC. Translating it yields CASSPGLAGYNEQFF. The V and J genes are TRBV7-9 and TRBJ2-1; 13 bases line up with TRBD2. The CDR3 contains 15 residues. Germline trimming cut 5 bases from V and 4 bases from J; bases unmatched to any gene: 2. Germline V gives CDR1 SEHNR, CDR2 FQNEAQ (reference sequence).

This clone has a single count. The genes are TRBV7-2 and TRBJ2-2; 7 nucleotides agree with TRBD2. Germline V gene data show CDR1 as SGHTA and CDR2 as FQGNSA. CDR3 size: 15 residues. V shed 2 bases, J shed 1 base, and the junction held 1 base outside the gene matches. The CDR3 loop is CASSLSGGNTGELFF. In nucleotides, the CDR3 is TGTGCCAGCAGCTTATCGGGAGGGAACACCGGGGAGCTGTTTTTT.

The CDR3 sequence: CASSQDPHGVTNEKLFF. The CDR3 DNA reads as TGCGCCAGCAGCCAAGATCCCCACGGGGTCACTAATGAAAAACTGTTTTTT. The chain carries TRBV4-1 and TRBJ1-4; no firm D call. The CDR3 spans 17 residues. The ends were cut back, 0 bases at V and 2 bases at J, with 13 bases in the middle. CDR1 MGHRA and CDR2 YSYEKL come from the germline V gene.

The chain links TRBV19 to TRBJ1-2; TRBD1 matches 10 bases. The length of the CDR3 is 15 residues. CDR1 is LNHDA and CDR2 is SQIVND in the germline V gene (reference sequence). Germline trimming cut 6 bases from V and 7 bases from J; bases unmatched to any gene: 11. CDR3 nucleotide sequence: TGTGCCAGTAGCCCCTTCGGGGACAGGGGAGGTGGCTACACCTTC. Its protein is CASSPFGDRGGGYTF. Looking up the rest from reference TRBV19 and TRBJ1-2 gives the full variable domain: DGGITQSPKYLFRKEGQNVTLSCEQNLNHDAMYWYRQDPGQGLRLIYYSQIVNDFQKGDIAEGYSVSREKKESFPLTVTSAQKNPTAFYLCASSPFGDRGGGYTFGSGTRLTVV.

This clone occurred once. This chain connects TRBV6-6 to TRBJ2-1; 9 bases align to TRBD2. Germline lookup yields CDR1 MNHNY and CDR2 SVGAGI (reference sequence). Trimming took 5 bases from V and 7 from J; bases not matched to a gene: 3. The CDR3 is 13 amino acids. CDR3 bases: TGTGCCAGCAGTAAGAGCGGGGGGAATGAGCAGTTCTTC. Translation: CASSKSGGNEQFF.

Note on this clone: This sample includes further DNA sequences coding for the same CDR3. This chain joins TRBV5-1 and TRBJ2-1; weak D call: TRBD2 (6 bases). Germline values: CDR1 SGHRS, CDR2 YFSETQ. The CDR3 loop spans 15 amino acids. V was pared by 0 bases and J by 1 base, with 8 bases between. The CDR3 bases are TGCGCCAGCAGCTTGGCGGGAGATTCCTACAATGAGCAGTTCTTC. Translated: CASSLAGDSYNEQFF.

This clone was counted once. The rearrangement links TRBV6-6 to TRBJ2-1; D perhaps matches TRBD2 (5 bases). The CDR3 is made up of 15 amino acids. The V end lost 0 bases, the J end lost 9 bases, and 15 bases lay between the germline ends. Germline CDR1 is MNHNY and CDR2 is SVGAGI (reference sequence). The CDR3 DNA reads TGTGCCAGCAGTTACTCTCGCGGGCTAATTAGTGAGCAGTTCTTC. Residues: CASSYSRGLISEQFF.

This clone has a handful of counts. This chain links TRBV7-9 with TRBJ1-5; D is unclear. CDR1 and CDR2 (germline): SEHNR, FQNEAQ (reference sequence). The V gene lost 2 bases and the J gene lost 2 bases, with 13 bases spanning the gap. The CDR3 sequence is 16 residues long. In DNA, the CDR3 is TGTGCCAGCAGCTTAAGGTCTCGACAAGGCAATCAGCCCCAGCATTTT. This encodes CASSLRSRQGNQPQHF. Full variable domain (remainder filled in from reference TRBV7-9 and TRBJ1-5): DTGVSQNPRHKITKRGQNVTFRCDPISEHNRLYWYRQTLGQGPEFLTYFQNEAQLEKSRLLSDRFSAERPKGSFSTLEIQRTEQGDSAMYLCASSLRSRQGNQPQHFGDGTRLSIL.

The rearrangement links TRBV2 to TRBJ1-4; maybe TRBD1 (6 bases). Germline lookup yields CDR1 SNHLY and CDR2 FYNNEI. Trimming pared 4 bases from V and 8 bases from J, leaving 14 bases between. This CDR3 spans 14 amino acids. As DNA, the CDR3 is TGTGCCAGCAGTGTTCTGGACAGTTCCGAAAAACTGTTTTTT. Protein product: CASSVLDSSEKLFF.

V gene TRBV9 combines with J gene TRBJ2-3; D is unclear. There are 16 residues in the CDR3. Germline loops: CDR1 SGDLS, CDR2 YYNGEE. V was pared by 2 bases and J by 0 bases, with 13 bases between. The DNA of the CDR3 is TGTGCCAGCAGCGTTATCCCATCGACTAGCACAGATACGCAGTATTTT. Translated, it gives CASSVIPSTSTDTQYF.

The chain has TRBV20-1 and TRBJ1-2; possibly TRBD1 for D (5 bases). Deletions cut 2 bases from V and 8 bases from J, with 9 bases between. Germline V gene lookup returns CDR1 DFQATT and CDR2 SNEGSKA (reference sequence). The CDR3 is made up of 11 amino acids. CDR3 protein: CSARTDTGYTF. The CDR3, as DNA: TGCAGTGCTAGAACGGACACGGGCTACACCTTC.